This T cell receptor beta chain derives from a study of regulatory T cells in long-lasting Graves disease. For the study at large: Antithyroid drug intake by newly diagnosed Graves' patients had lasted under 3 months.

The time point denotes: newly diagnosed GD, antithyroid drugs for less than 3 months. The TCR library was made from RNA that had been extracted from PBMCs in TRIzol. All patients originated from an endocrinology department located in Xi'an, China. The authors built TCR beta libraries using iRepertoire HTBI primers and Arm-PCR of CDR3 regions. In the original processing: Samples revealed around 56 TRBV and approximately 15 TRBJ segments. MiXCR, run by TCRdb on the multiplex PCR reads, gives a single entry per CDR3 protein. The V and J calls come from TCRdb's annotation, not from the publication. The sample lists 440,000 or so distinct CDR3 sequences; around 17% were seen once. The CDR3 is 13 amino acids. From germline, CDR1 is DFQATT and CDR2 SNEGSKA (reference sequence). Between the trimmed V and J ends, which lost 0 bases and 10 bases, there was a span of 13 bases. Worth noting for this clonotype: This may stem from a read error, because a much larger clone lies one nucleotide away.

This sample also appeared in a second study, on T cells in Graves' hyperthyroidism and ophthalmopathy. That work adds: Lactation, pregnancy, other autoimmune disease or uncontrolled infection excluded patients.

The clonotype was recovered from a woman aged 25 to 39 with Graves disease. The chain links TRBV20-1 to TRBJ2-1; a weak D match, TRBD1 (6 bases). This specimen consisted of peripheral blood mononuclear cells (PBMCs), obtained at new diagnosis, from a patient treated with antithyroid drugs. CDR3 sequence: CSAREDRPYEQFF. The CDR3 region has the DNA TGCAGTGCTAGAGAAGACAGGCCCTACGAGCAGTTCTTC.